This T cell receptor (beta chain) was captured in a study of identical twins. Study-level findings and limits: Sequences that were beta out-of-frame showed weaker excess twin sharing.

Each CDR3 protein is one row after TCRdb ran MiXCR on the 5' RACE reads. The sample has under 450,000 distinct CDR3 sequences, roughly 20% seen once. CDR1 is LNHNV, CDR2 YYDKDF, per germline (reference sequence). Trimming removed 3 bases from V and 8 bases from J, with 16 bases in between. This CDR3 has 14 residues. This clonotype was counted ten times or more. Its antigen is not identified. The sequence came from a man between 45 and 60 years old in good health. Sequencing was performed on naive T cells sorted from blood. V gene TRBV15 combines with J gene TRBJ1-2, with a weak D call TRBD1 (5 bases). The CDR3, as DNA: TGTGCCACCAGCAGGGGTTCGTTCGGGGACGGCTACACCTTC. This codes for CATSRGSFGDGYTF.